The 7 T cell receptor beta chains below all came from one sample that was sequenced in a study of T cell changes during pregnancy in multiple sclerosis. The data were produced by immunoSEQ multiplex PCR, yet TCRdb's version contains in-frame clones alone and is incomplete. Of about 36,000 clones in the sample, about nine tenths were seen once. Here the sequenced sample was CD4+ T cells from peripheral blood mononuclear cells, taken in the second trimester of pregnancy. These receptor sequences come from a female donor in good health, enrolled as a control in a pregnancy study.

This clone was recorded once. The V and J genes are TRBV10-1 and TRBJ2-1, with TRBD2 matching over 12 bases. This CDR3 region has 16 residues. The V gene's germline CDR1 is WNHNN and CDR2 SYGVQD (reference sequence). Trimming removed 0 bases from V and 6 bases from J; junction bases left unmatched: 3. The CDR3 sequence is CASSESRLAGVNEQFF. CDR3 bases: TGCGCCAGCAGTGAGTCACGACTAGCGGGGGTCAATGAGCAGTTCTTC.

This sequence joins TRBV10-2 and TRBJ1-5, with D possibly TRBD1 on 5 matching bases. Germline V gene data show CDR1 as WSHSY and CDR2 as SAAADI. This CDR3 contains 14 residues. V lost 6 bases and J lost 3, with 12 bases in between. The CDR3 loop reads CASRGGGPNQPQHF. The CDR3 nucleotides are TGCGCCAGCAGGGGGGGAGGACCCAATCAGCCCCAGCATTTT.

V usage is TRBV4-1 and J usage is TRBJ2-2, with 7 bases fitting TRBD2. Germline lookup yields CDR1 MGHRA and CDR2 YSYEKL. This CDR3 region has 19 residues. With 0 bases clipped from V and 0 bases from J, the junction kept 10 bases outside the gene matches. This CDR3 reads CASSQDGLAVRANTGELFF. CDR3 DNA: TGCGCCAGCAGCCAAGACGGGCTAGCGGTCCGCGCGAACACCGGGGAGCTGTTTTTT.

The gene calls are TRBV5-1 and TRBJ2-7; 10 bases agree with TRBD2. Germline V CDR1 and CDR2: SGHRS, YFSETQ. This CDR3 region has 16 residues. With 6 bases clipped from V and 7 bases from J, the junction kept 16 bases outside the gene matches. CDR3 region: CASKWVSGRPLLEQYF. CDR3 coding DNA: TGCGCCAGCAAGTGGGTTAGCGGGAGGCCCCTATTGGAGCAGTACTTC.

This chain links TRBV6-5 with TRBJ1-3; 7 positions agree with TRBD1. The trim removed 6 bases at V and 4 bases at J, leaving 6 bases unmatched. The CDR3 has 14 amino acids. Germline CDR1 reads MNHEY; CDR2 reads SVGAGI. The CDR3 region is CASRGRQGGNTIYF. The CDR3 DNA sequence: TGTGCCAGCAGGGGGAGACAGGGAGGAAACACCATATATTTT.

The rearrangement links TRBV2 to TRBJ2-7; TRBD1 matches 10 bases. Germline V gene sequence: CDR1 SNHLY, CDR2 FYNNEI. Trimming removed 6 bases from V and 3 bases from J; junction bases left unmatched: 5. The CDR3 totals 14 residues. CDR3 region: CASSGGQGNYEQYF. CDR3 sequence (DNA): TGTGCCAGCAGCGGGGGACAGGGGAACTACGAGCAGTACTTC. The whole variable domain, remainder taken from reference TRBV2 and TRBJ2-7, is EPEVTQTPSHQVTQMGQEVILRCVPISNHLYFYWYRQILGQKVEFLVSFYNNEISEKSEIFDDQFSVERPDGSNFTLKIRSTKLEDSAMYFCASSGGQGNYEQYFGPGTRLTVT.

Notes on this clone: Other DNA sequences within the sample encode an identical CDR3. DNA of the CDR3: TGTGCCAGCAGCTCCGGACAGGGAAGCGAAAAACTGTTTTTT. This sequence encodes CASSSGQGSEKLFF. V gene TRBV7-6 combines with J gene TRBJ1-4, with 8 nucleotides matching TRBD1. The CDR3 has 14 amino acids. The germline V gene encodes CDR1 SGHVS and CDR2 FNYEAQ. Trimming at V came to 4 bases and at J to 8 bases, leaving 6 bases not matched to a gene.